The 31 T cell receptor beta chains in this list originate from one sample, sequenced in a study of T-cell memory formation after mild COVID-19. MiXCR, run by TCRdb on the 5' RACE reads, gives a single entry per CDR3 protein. Among 450,000 or so distinct CDR3 sequences listed, around 27% were seen once. The specimen sequenced was PBMCs or a T cell subset sorted from them (not recorded which). These receptors came from an adult woman who had mild COVID-19 (a few samples of this study predate the infection). Cell type and time point are not known.

The chain combines TRBV3-1 with TRBJ2-5; 9 nucleotides agree with TRBD1. The length of the CDR3 is 16 residues. The junction had 13 bases not matched to a gene; V was cut back by 7 bases and J by 4 bases. Germline CDR1 is LGHDT and CDR2 is YNNKEL (reference sequence). CDR3 nucleotides: TGTGCCAGCACCTTAACCGGGACAGGGAGAGGAGAGACCCAGTACTTC. Translating it yields CASTLTGTGRGETQYF.

This clonotype was seen a handful of times. The chain is built from TRBV5-1 and TRBJ2-7; TRBD2 matches 11 bases. The germline gives CDR1 SGHRS, CDR2 YFSETQ. J lost 5 bases, V lost 0 bases, and 13 bases had no gene match. The length of the CDR3 is 18 residues. The CDR3 DNA sequence: TGCGCCAGCAGCTTGGTTTCGGCTAGCGGGAGGTCCGGAAACGAGCAGTACTTC. Translation gives CASSLVSASGRSGNEQYF.

This clonotype came up many times. The chain couples TRBV5-1 to TRBJ2-5, with D perhaps TRBD1 or TRBD2 (5 bases each). Deletions cut 0 bases from V and 4 bases from J, with 16 bases between. The germline gives CDR1 SGHRS, CDR2 YFSETQ. The CDR3 is made up of 16 amino acids. The CDR3 reads CASSLAPGATLETQYF. The DNA for the CDR3 is TGCGCCAGCAGCTTGGCACCCGGGGCCACCCTAGAGACCCAGTACTTC.

J is TRBJ2-6 and V is TRBV30; D gene uncertain. Trimming left V 0 bases short and J 1 base short, with 13 bases between. The CDR3 length is 17 residues. The germline CDR1 and CDR2 sequences are GTSNPN and SVGIG (reference sequence). DNA of the CDR3: TGTGCCTGGAGTGTAAGGGTATCGGCTTCTGGGGCCAACGTCCTGACTTTC. Protein: CAWSVRVSASGANVLTF.

This clonotype was recorded a few times. This chain connects TRBV29-1 to TRBJ1-2, with 7 bases lining up with TRBD1. Trimming took 7 bases from V and 2 from J; bases not matched to a gene: 4. The CDR3 covers 12 residues. Germline V gene lookup returns CDR1 SQVTM and CDR2 ANQGSEA. CDR3 loop: CSALGQNYGYTF. The DNA of the CDR3 is TGCAGCGCCCTGGGACAGAACTATGGCTACACCTTC.

This clonotype came up many times. The V gene is TRBV5-1, the J gene TRBJ2-1; D is unresolved. Germline lookup yields CDR1 SGHRS and CDR2 YFSETQ. CDR3 length: 14 residues. The V end was cut by 3 bases, the J end by 0 bases, with 7 bases between. The chain's CDR3 is CASSWKSSYNEQFF. CDR3 coding DNA: TGCGCCAGCAGCTGGAAGTCCTCCTACAATGAGCAGTTCTTC.

This clonotype was seen more than once but under ten times. This chain connects TRBV28 to TRBJ2-6, with a tentative D call TRBD2 (6 bases). The V and J ends lost 5 bases and 4 bases respectively, with 9 bases between them. The CDR3 loop spans 14 amino acids. Germline V gene data show CDR1 as MDHEN and CDR2 as SYDVKM. CDR3 sequence reads: CASSRGYGANVLTF. As DNA, the CDR3 is TGTGCCAGCAGTCGGGGGTACGGGGCCAACGTCCTGACTTTC. The full variable domain, with the rest looked up from reference TRBV28 and TRBJ2-6, is DVKVTQSSRYLVKRTGEKVFLECVQDMDHENMFWYRQDPGLGLRLIYFSYDVKMKEKGDIPEGYSVSREKKERFSLILESASTNQTSMYLCASSRGYGANVLTFGAGSRLTVL.

This clonotype is a singleton in its sample. This sequence joins TRBV6-6 and TRBJ2-5; D gene ambiguous. V lost 0 bases, J lost 13 bases, and 18 bases lay in between. The germline V gene encodes CDR1 MNHNY and CDR2 SVGAGI (reference sequence). The CDR3 covers 14 residues. CDR3 region: CASSYSTADLRPYF. The CDR3 DNA follows: TGTGCCAGCAGTTACTCGACGGCAGACCTACGACCGTACTTC.

This clonotype was seen more than once but under ten times. This chain joins TRBV7-6 and TRBJ1-5; perhaps TRBD1 as D (5 bases). Germline values: CDR1 SGHVS, CDR2 FNYEAQ. This CDR3 is built from 15 residues. V lost 3 bases, J lost 1 base, and 10 bases lay in between. The DNA for the CDR3 is TGTGCCAGCAGCTTTGACAGAAAGAGCAATCAGCCCCAGCATTTT. Translating gives CASSFDRKSNQPQHF.

The genes are TRBV7-9 and TRBJ2-3, with 7 bases aligning to TRBD1. Germline CDR1 reads SEHNR; CDR2 reads FQNEAQ (reference sequence). This CDR3 contains 13 residues. Unmatched junction bases numbered 7, after V lost 7 bases and J lost 6 bases. CDR3 nucleotide sequence: TGTGCCAGCACTCCCAGGGGGACCGATACGCAGTATTTT. Residues: CASTPRGTDTQYF.

The chain recombines TRBV9 with TRBJ1-2, with D perhaps matching TRBD1 (5 bases). Germline V gene lookup returns CDR1 SGDLS and CDR2 YYNGEE. The V gene lost 0 bases and the J gene lost 7 bases, with 10 bases spanning the gap. There are 13 residues in the CDR3. CDR3 in amino acids: CASSVGSGAGYTF. The DNA for the CDR3 is TGTGCCAGCAGCGTAGGCAGTGGGGCTGGCTACACCTTC.

The chain recombines TRBV6-2 or TRBV6-3 with TRBJ1-5; 7 positions agree with TRBD1. The CDR3 is made up of 16 amino acids. The V gene's germline CDR1 is MNHEY and CDR2 SVGEGT. After removal of 0 bases from V and 3 bases from J, the junction contained 5 bases not matched to a gene. The CDR3 loop is CASSYSATGPNQPQHF. CDR3 nucleotide sequence: TGTGCCAGCAGTTACTCGGCGACAGGGCCCAATCAGCCCCAGCATTTT.

The table lists this clonotype with a few counts. The CDR3 is CASIPQAGQGYNEQFF. CDR3 DNA: TGTGCCAGCATCCCCCAAGCAGGACAGGGTTACAATGAGCAGTTCTTC. This chain connects TRBV7-8 to TRBJ2-1; TRBD1 aligns across 8 bases. CDR1 is SGHVS, CDR2 FQNEAQ, per germline. V lost 7 bases and J lost 4; bases outside the gene matches: 12. The length of the CDR3 is 16 residues.

This clonotype showed up many times. The CDR3: CASSLSSGRVNEQFF. CDR3 bases: TGTGCCAGCAGTTTATCCAGCGGGAGAGTCAATGAGCAGTTCTTC. The rearrangement joins TRBV12-3 or TRBV12-4 to TRBJ2-1, with 8 bases that match TRBD2. The CDR3 covers 15 residues. Germline trimming cut 2 bases from V and 6 bases from J; bases unmatched to any gene: 6.

As concerns this clonotype: One end of the junction fails to match germline, which may point to a read error. The chain uses TRBV7-2 and TRBJ2-1; D not resolved. The CDR3 spans 9 residues. Germline V gene lookup returns CDR1 SGHTA and CDR2 FQGNSA. The CDR3 DNA follows: TGTGCCAGCAGCTTAGACTTTAACTTC. Translated, it gives CASSLDFNF.

CDR3 coding DNA: TGTGCCAGCAGCCCAACAACCACAGATACGCAGTATTTT. Protein: CASSPTTTDTQYF. V usage is TRBV11-2 and J usage is TRBJ2-3, with no clear D. Deletions cut 5 bases from V and 2 bases from J, with 8 bases between. The CDR3 contains 13 residues. Per the germline V gene, CDR1 is SGHAT and CDR2 is FQNNGV.

The chain couples TRBV12-3 or TRBV12-4 to TRBJ1-2; TRBD1 aligns across 7 bases. The CDR3 sequence is 13 residues long. The V gene end was trimmed by 9 bases and the J gene end by 3 bases; junction bases not matched to a gene: 7. CDR3 bases: TGTGCCAGAACCCGACAGGGCTACTATGGCTACACCTTC. Encoded protein: CARTRQGYYGYTF.

This clonotype was observed at least ten times. This sequence joins TRBV23-1 and TRBJ2-4; no reliable D call. TRBV23-1 is designated an ORF whose function remains uncertain. CDR3 size: 16 residues. The V gene lost 2 bases and the J gene lost 0 bases, with 11 bases spanning the gap. This chain's CDR3 is CASSQPSRLAKNIQYF. Here the CDR3 DNA reads TGCGCCAGCAGTCAACCCTCTCGACTAGCCAAAAACATTCAGTACTTC.

The rearrangement joins TRBV7-6 to TRBJ2-1, with 11 nucleotides matching TRBD2. The V and J ends lost 2 bases and 0 bases, in that order; junction bases with no gene match: 9. The CDR3 is 19 amino acids. Germline lookup yields CDR1 SGHVS and CDR2 FNYEAQ. CDR3: CASSLLPLAGGPSYNEQFF. CDR3 nucleotides: TGTGCCAGCAGCTTATTACCGTTAGCGGGAGGGCCCTCCTACAATGAGCAGTTCTTC. Looking up the rest from reference TRBV7-6 and TRBJ2-1 gives the full variable domain: GAGVSQSPRYKVTKRGQDVALRCDPISGHVSLYWYRQALGQGPEFLTYFNYEAQQDKSGLPNDRFSAERPEGSISTLTIQRTEQRDSAMYRCASSLLPLAGGPSYNEQFFGPGTRLTVL.

V gene TRBV12-3 or TRBV12-4 combines with J gene TRBJ2-5; D is uncertain. Trimming removed 5 bases from V and 5 bases from J, with 18 bases in between. The CDR3 runs 15 residues. The CDR3 spells CASSKTGPKVETQYF. The CDR3 DNA is TGTGCCAGCAGTAAGACTGGCCCCAAGGTCGAGACCCAGTACTTC.

This rearrangement joins TRBV6-2 or TRBV6-3 to TRBJ2-2, with D perhaps TRBD1 (6 bases). The CDR3 has 18 amino acids. V lost 4 bases to trimming and J lost 2 bases, with 20 bases between them. CDR1 and CDR2 (germline): MNHEY, SVGEGT. DNA of the CDR3: TGTGCCAGCAGTTTCCCGATAAACGGACAGCCAAACACCGGGGAGCTGTTTTTT. As protein: CASSFPINGQPNTGELFF.

This chain joins TRBV9 and TRBJ2-1, with D maybe TRBD1 (6 bases). V was clipped by 1 base and J by 5 bases, with 13 bases between them. The CDR3 contains 15 residues. Germline CDR1 SGDLS, CDR2 YYNGEE. The CDR3 sequence is CASSVTTGYDNEQFF. CDR3 DNA sequence: TGTGCCAGCAGCGTAACTACAGGGTACGACAATGAGCAGTTCTTC.

The rearrangement links TRBV5-5 to TRBJ1-2, with 10 bases lining up with TRBD1. The CDR3 is 14 residues long. The ends lost 3 bases at V and 5 bases at J; junction bases unmatched: 4. Germline-derived CDR1 and CDR2 are SGHKS and YYEKEE (reference sequence). CDR3 in amino acids: CASSSTGGTYGYTF. For the CDR3, the DNA is TGTGCCAGCAGCTCGACAGGGGGCACGTATGGCTACACCTTC.

J is TRBJ1-2 and V is TRBV4-3; tentative D call: TRBD1 (6 bases). The CDR3 totals 14 residues. In germline, CDR1 is LGHNA, CDR2 YSLEER. Trimming removed 2 bases at V and 6 bases at J, with 13 bases between. The CDR3 region has the DNA TGCGCCAGCAGCCAACAGAGGGGGTCGGATGGCTACACCTTC. This gives the protein CASSQQRGSDGYTF.

At least ten counts were recorded for this clonotype. The V and J genes are TRBV3-1 and TRBJ2-1, with 13 bases that match TRBD2. This CDR3 comprises 15 residues. Trimming removed 4 bases from V and 7 bases from J; junction bases left unmatched: 4. CDR1 LGHDT and CDR2 YNNKEL come from the germline V gene (reference sequence). The CDR3: CASSLLAGGRNEQFF. In nucleotides, the CDR3 is TGTGCCAGCAGCCTACTAGCGGGGGGGCGGAATGAGCAGTTCTTC.

V and J are TRBV7-2 and TRBJ2-4; 11 nucleotides line up with TRBD2. CDR3 length: 17 residues. J was trimmed by 8 bases and V by 6 bases; bases with no gene match: 15. CDR1 and CDR2 (germline): SGHTA, FQGNSA. DNA of the CDR3: TGTGCCAGCAGTCCGCTTCCGGGACTAGCGGAACGGGACATTCAGTACTTC. It translates to CASSPLPGLAERDIQYF.

This chain connects TRBV6-2 or TRBV6-3 to TRBJ2-5; 9 bases are a match to TRBD2. This CDR3 has 14 residues. The germline CDR1 and CDR2 sequences are MNHEY and SVGEGT. V was pared by 10 bases and J by 0 bases, with 6 bases of the junction left unmatched. DNA for the CDR3: TGTGCCATCGGACTAGCGCCCTACCAAGAGACCCAGTACTTC. This gives the protein CAIGLAPYQETQYF.

This clonotype was observed a handful of times. The chain is built from TRBV29-1 and TRBJ1-1; D gene unclear. Looked up from germline, CDR1 is SQVTM and CDR2 is ANQGSEA. The CDR3 is 13 residues long. V lost 5 bases, J lost 3 bases, and 13 bases lay in between. The CDR3 is CSVRKELDTEAFF. The CDR3 DNA follows: TGCAGCGTTAGAAAGGAGCTGGACACTGAAGCTTTCTTT.

V and J are TRBV5-1 and TRBJ2-1; D ambiguous. Trimming stripped 1 base from V and 5 bases from J, with 7 bases between. The CDR3 is made up of 13 amino acids. Germline CDR1 and CDR2: SGHRS and YFSETQ. The CDR3 sequence: CASSLTTDNEQFF. In DNA, the CDR3 is TGCGCCAGCAGCTTGACCACAGACAATGAGCAGTTCTTC.

This clonotype was counted only a few times. V and J are TRBV5-4 and TRBJ2-3; 9 nucleotides match TRBD2. Per germline, CDR1 SGHNT and CDR2 YYREEE (reference sequence). The CDR3 spans 15 residues. V was clipped by 4 bases and J by 0 bases; unmatched bases: 3. The CDR3 sequence is CASSIAGASTDTQYF. For the CDR3, the DNA is TGTGCCAGCAGCATAGCGGGGGCAAGCACAGATACGCAGTATTTT.

This chain joins TRBV6-2 or TRBV6-3 and TRBJ1-2; TRBD1 aligns across 7 bases. This CDR3 has 12 amino acids. Germline lookup yields CDR1 MNHEY and CDR2 SVGEGT. The V segment lost 7 bases and the J segment 4 bases; nucleotides outside the gene matches: 3. CDR3 DNA sequence: TGTGCCAGCACGGACAGGCTCTATGGCTACACCTTC. Translating gives CASTDRLYGYTF.